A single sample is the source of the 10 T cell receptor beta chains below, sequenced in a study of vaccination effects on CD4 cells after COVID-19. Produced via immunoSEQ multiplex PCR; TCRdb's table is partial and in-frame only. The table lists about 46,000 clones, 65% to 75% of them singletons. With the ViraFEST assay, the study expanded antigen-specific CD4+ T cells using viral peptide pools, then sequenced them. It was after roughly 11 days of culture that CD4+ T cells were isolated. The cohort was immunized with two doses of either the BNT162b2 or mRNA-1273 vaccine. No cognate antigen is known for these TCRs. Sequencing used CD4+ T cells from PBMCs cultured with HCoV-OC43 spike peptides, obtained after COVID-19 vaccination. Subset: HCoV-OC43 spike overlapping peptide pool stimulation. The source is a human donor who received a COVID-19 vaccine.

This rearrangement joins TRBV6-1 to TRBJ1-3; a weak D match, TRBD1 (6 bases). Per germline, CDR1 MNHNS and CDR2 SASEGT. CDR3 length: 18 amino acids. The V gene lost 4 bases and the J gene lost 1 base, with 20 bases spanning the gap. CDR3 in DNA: TGTGCCAGCAGTGCTTTGGGGGGGCGCGGCAGATCTGGAAACACCATATATTTT. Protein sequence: CASSALGGRGRSGNTIYF.

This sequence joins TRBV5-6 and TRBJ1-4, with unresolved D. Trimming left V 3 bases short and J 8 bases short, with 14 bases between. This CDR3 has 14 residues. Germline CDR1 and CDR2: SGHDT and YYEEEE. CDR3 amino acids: CASSSYQVEEKLFF. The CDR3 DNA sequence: TGTGCCAGCAGCTCTTACCAGGTCGAGGAAAAACTGTTTTTT.

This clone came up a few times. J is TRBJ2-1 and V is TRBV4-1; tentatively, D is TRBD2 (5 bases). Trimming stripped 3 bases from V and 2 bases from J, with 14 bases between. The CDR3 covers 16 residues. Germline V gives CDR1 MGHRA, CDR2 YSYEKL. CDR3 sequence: CASSHSSIKAYNEQFF. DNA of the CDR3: TGCGCCAGCAGCCATTCTAGCATTAAAGCCTACAATGAGCAGTTCTTC.

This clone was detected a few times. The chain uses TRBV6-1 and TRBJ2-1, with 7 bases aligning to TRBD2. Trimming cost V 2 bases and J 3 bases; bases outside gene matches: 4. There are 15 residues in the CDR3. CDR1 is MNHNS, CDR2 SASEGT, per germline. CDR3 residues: CASSEMRGGYNEQFF. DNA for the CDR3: TGTGCCAGCAGTGAAATGCGCGGGGGCTACAATGAGCAGTTCTTC.

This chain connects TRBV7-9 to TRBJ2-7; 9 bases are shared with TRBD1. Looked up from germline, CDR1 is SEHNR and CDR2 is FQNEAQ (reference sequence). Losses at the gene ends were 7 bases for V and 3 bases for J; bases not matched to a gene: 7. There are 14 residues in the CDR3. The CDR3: CASTKVGQGYEQYF. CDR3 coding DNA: TGTGCCAGCACTAAGGTGGGACAGGGCTACGAGCAGTACTTC.

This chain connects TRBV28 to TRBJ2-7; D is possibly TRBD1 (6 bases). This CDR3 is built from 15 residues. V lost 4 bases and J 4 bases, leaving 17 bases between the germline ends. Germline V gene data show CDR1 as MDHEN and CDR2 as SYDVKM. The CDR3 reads CASSSQGSSRYEQYF. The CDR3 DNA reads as TGTGCCAGCAGTTCACAGGGTAGTAGCCGTTACGAGCAGTACTTC.

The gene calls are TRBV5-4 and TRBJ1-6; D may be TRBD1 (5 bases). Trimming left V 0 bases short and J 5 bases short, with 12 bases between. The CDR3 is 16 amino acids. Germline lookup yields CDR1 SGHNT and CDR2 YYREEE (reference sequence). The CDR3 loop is CASSLDPGRNNSPLHF. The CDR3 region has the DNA TGTGCCAGCAGCTTGGATCCAGGGAGGAATAATTCACCCCTCCACTTT. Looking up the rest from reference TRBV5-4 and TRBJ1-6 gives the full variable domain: ETGVTQSPTHLIKTRGQQVTLRCSSQSGHNTVSWYQQALGQGPQFIFQYYREEENGRGNFPPRFSGLQFPNYSSELNVNALELDDSALYLCASSLDPGRNNSPLHFGNGTRLTVT.

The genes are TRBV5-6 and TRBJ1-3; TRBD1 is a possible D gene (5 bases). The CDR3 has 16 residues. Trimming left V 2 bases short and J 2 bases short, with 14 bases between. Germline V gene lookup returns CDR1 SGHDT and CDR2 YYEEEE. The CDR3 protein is CASSFQGTVPGNTIYF. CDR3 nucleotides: TGTGCCAGCAGCTTCCAGGGTACGGTTCCTGGAAACACCATATATTTT.

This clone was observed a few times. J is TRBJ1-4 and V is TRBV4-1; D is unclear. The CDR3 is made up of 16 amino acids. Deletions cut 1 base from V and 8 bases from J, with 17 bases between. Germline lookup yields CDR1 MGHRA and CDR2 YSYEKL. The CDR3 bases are TGCGCCAGCAGCCAAGTAGCGTTAGGGTTTAACGAAAAACTGTTTTTT. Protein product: CASSQVALGFNEKLFF.

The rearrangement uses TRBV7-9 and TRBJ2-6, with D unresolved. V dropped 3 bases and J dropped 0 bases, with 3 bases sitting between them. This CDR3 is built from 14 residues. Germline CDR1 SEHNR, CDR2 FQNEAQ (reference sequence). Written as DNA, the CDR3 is TGTGCCAGCAGCTTCAGCTCTGGGGCCAACGTCCTGACTTTC. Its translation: CASSFSSGANVLTF.